This T cell receptor (beta chain) came from a study of chemoradiotherapy in HPV16-positive cancers. Study-wide points: For HPV16-positive patients, expanding HPV-responsive T cells associated with longer recurrence-free survival. The functional HPV-specific definition rests on just two HPV16-positive patients. Non-HPV-specific T cells did not expand in tumors during treatment, whereas candidate HPV-specific clones and E7-related motifs did.

Repertoires were sampled repeatedly during chemoradiotherapy. Sequencing used immunoSEQ multiplex PCR; TCRdb keeps in-frame clones, though not all of them. This sample has some 20,000 clones, with about four fifths found just once. This clone was counted once. What it binds is unknown. Looked up from germline, CDR1 is MNHNY and CDR2 is SVGAGI (reference sequence). Trimming removed 5 bases from V and 2 bases from J, with 13 bases in between. This CDR3 region has 15 residues. Sample: blood, taken from a patient who underwent chemoradiotherapy. The sequence was collected from a human donor with HPV-associated anogenital cancer. The chain carries TRBV6-6 and TRBJ2-1; D remains ambiguous. CDR3 protein: CASSLLDPTYNEQFF. DNA of the CDR3: TGTGCCAGCAGTCTGCTAGACCCCACCTACAATGAGCAGTTCTTC.